This paragraph covers one T cell receptor (beta chain) sequence. Source study methods: How many nucleated cells were present was estimated from reference gene primer amplification. Produced via immunoSEQ multiplex PCR; TCRdb's table is partial and in-frame only. From that table come the V and J calls and clone size; the DNA was used to work out D and trimming. The sample lists about 130,000 clones; 65% to 90% were seen once. The sample comes from a study of blood T cell repertoires in COVID-19. Whole-study context: The United States, Italy and Spain were the sources of the acute and convalescent COVID-19 samples. T cells, B-cell-depleted T cells, or PBMCs supplied cDNA or gDNA.

CDR3 length: 20 residues. Germline V gene sequence: CDR1 WNHNN, CDR2 SYGVQD (reference sequence). V shed 5 bases and J 2 bases; nucleotides not matched to a gene: 21. The sample taken for sequencing was peripheral blood. The rearrangement uses TRBV10-1 and TRBJ2-7; TRBD2 matches at 10 bases. This clonotype was obtained from an elderly man with active or convalescent COVID-19. The CDR3 DNA reads as TGCGCCAGCAGTACCCTGGAAGAAATAGCGGGAGGAGGCGCCCCCTACGAGCAGTACTTC. It translates to CASSTLEEIAGGGAPYEQYF.